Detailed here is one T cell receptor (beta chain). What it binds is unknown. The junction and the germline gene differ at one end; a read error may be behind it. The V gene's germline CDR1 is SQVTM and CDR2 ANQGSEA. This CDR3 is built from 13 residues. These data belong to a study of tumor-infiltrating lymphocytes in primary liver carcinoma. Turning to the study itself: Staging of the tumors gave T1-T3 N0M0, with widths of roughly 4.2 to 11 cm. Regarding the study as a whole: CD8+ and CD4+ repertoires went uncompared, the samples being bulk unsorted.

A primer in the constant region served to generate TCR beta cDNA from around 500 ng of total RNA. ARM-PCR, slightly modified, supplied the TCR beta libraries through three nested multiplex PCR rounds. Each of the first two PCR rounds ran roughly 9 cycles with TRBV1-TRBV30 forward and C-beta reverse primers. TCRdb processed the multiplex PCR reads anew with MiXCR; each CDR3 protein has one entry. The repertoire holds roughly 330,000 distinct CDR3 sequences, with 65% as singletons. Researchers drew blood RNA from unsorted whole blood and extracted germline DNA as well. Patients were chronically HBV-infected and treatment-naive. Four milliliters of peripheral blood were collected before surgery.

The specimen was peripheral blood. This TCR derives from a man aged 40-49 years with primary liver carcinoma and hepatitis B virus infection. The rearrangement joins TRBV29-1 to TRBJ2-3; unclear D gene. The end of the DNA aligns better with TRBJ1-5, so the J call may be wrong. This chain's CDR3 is CSIEREGGTTQHF. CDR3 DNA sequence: TGCAGCATTGAAAGGGAAGGAGGTACGACGCAGCATTTT.